Listed below are T cell receptor beta chains from one sample, sequenced in a study of T cells in Graves' hyperthyroidism and ophthalmopathy. TCRdb analysed the multiplex PCR reads with MiXCR anew, one entry per CDR3 protein. The sample lists about 400,000 distinct CDR3 sequences; about 14% were seen once. The sequenced sample was blood. The receptors stem from a man younger than 35 with Graves' ophthalmopathy. Each CDR3 is given with its conserved first and last residue. D genes are given only for firm matches. Size values are once, few and many counts, or a class for expanded clones, and some rows have none.

D	V	size	J	DNA	CDR3
NA	TRBV20-1	many	TRBJ1-2	TGCAGTGCTAGTCCCCCGGCAGGATACACCTTC	CSASPPAGYTF
NA	TRBV7-2	many	TRBJ2-7	TGTGCCAGCAGCTCTAGTGCCCTGGGGTCCGACACCTACGAGCAGTACTTC	CASSSSALGSDTYEQYF
NA	TRBV28	many	TRBJ1-4	TGTGCCAGCAGTTTACGCGTGCTTAATGAAAAACTGTTTTTT	CASSLRVLNEKLFF
TRBD1	TRBV2	NA	TRBJ1-3	TGTGCCAGCAGGGAGGACAGGGGAGGAAACACCATATATTTT	CASREDRGGNTIYF
NA	TRBV24-1	NA	TRBJ2-1	TGTGCCACCAGTGCCCCGGGACTGGGCTCCTACAATGAGCAGTTCTTC	CATSAPGLGSYNEQFF
NA	TRBV6-1	NA	TRBJ2-1	TGTGCCACCTCATGGAAAAGCTCCTACAATGAGCAGTTCTTC	CATSWKSSYNEQFF
TRBD2	TRBV6-1	few	TRBJ2-7	TGTGCCAGCAGTATCCTAGCGGATCCCCCCCACGAGCAGTACTTC	CASSILADPPHEQYF
TRBD2	TRBV12-3/TRBV12-4	many	TRBJ2-3	TGTGCCAGCAGTGCTTTCGGGGGGGCCGGGACAGATACGCAGTATTTT	CASSAFGGAGTDTQYF
NA	TRBV5-1	NA	TRBJ2-1	TGCGCCAGCAGCCTAGAGCAGTTCTTC	CASSLEQFF
TRBD1	TRBV10-2	NA	TRBJ1-4	TGCGCCAGCAGTGGACAGGGGAACTTGGTAACTAATGAAAAACTGTTTTTT	CASSGQGNLVTNEKLFF
NA	TRBV19	NA	TRBJ1-6	TGTGCCAGTAGTACCCACCTCGGACGCCTGTCTAATTCACCCCTCCACTTT	CASSTHLGRLSNSPLHF
NA	TRBV5-1	many	TRBJ2-7	TGCGCCAGCAGCTTTGAAAAATCGTACGAGCAGTACTTC	CASSFEKSYEQYF
TRBD1	TRBV11-3	NA	TRBJ1-4	TGTGCCAGCAGCTCCATCGGACAGGGGTACGAAAAACTGTTTTTT	CASSSIGQGYEKLFF
NA	TRBV24-1	many	TRBJ2-1	TGTGCCACCAGTGACAACCTCACCCCCAGGCAGGGTGAGCAGTTCTTC	CATSDNLTPRQGEQFF